The clone carrying this T cell receptor (beta chain) appeared many times. This sample is drawn from a study of T cells in Graves' hyperthyroidism and ophthalmopathy. This CDR3 region has 16 residues. Trimming removed 7 bases from V and 2 bases from J; junction bases left unmatched: 10. Regions amplified from RNA transcripts were the TCR beta CDR3 regions. A set of HTBI primers served as the primers for a first-round RT-PCR of the TCR CDR3. TCRdb reprocessed the multiplex PCR reads via MiXCR and lists one record per CDR3 protein. The table has approximately 610,000 distinct CDR3 sequences, 16% seen once; the top ten hold roughly 18%. These patients, aged 18 to 65, had recently diagnosed hyperthyroidism lasting under 2 months.

V and J are TRBV12-3 or TRBV12-4 and TRBJ2-3, with TRBD2 matching 9 bases. Sequencing was carried out using blood. The receptor was derived from a woman aged 18 to 35 with Graves' hyperthyroidism. CDR3 region: CASMSTSGLITDTQYF. The CDR3 coding sequence is TGTGCCAGCATGTCGACTAGCGGACTTATCACAGATACGCAGTATTTT.